This T cell receptor beta chain comes out of a study of shared clonotypes between healthy human individuals. Study findings and constraints: Clonotypes which were not shared had lower generation probabilities than clonotypes that all four donors shared. Across a handful of donors, naive CD4 shared roughly 5%, naive CD8 less than 4%, memory CD4 roughly 2.1%, memory CD8 under 0.5%. Apart from blood, nothing was sampled; tissue repertoires likely differ.

The V end was cut by 4 bases, the J end by 4 bases, with 15 bases between. The CDR3 length is 15 residues. Germline CDR1 SGHDT, CDR2 YYEEEE. For this clone: The antigen is undetermined.

Assay execution proceeded at the deep level. Measured with immunoSEQ multiplex PCR; TCRdb has only the in-frame clones, and not every one. The repertoire includes around 1,100,000 clones, 70% to 85% of them detected once, and 0.85% to 1% sits in the top ten. What was sequenced was memory CD4+ T cells from PBMCs. Noted subset: CD45RA-negative fraction. The chain has TRBV5-6 and TRBJ1-3, with D possibly TRBD1 on 6 matching bases. The receptor was derived from a man aged 18-30 years in good health. Some clones in this sample may be carry-over from other donors' samples. In DNA form, the CDR3 reads TGTGCCAGCAGCCGGGGGGGCGCGGAAGGAAACACCATATATTTT. It translates to CASSRGGAEGNTIYF.